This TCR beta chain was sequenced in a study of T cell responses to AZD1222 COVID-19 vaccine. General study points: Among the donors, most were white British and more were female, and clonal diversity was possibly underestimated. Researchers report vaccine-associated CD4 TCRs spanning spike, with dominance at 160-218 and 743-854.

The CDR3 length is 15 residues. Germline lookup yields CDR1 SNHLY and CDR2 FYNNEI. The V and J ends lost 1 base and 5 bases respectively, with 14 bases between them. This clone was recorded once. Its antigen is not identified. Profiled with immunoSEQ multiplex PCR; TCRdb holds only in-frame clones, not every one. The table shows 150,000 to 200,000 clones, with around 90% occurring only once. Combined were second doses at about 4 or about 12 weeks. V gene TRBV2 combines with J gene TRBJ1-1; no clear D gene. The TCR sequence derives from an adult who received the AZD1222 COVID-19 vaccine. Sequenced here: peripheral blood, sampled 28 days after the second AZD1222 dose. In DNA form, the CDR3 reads TGTGCCAGCAGTGAAGATTCCTCTGTAAGAACTGAAGCTTTCTTT. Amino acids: CASSEDSSVRTEAFF.